This passage covers 9 T cell receptor beta chains from one sample sequenced in a study of T cells in localized non-small cell lung cancer. This table comes from immunoSEQ multiplex PCR, and its TCRdb copy is limited to in-frame clones, with some not included. The sample lists about 6,300 clones, over 80% occurring once. Sequencing was performed on peripheral blood, taken before any cancer treatment. Every receptor here comes from a male donor older than 55 with stage I lung adenocarcinoma.

This sequence joins TRBV4-1 and TRBJ2-5; unclear D gene. Germline V gives CDR1 MGHRA, CDR2 YSYEKL. Trimming took 1 base from V and 2 from J, leaving 5 bases between them. This CDR3 is built from 13 residues. The CDR3 protein is CASSQGRQETQYF. The CDR3, as DNA: TGCGCCAGCAGCCAAGGACGTCAAGAGACCCAGTACTTC.

The chain recombines TRBV6-1 with TRBJ2-7, with 9 nucleotides matching TRBD2. Germline V gives CDR1 MNHNS, CDR2 SASEGT. The V and J ends lost 4 bases and 4 bases, in that order; junction bases with no gene match: 2. There are 13 residues in the CDR3. The CDR3 coding sequence is TGTGCCAGCAGTGCCACTAGCGGGTACGAGCAGTACGTC. Encoded protein: CASSATSGYEQYV.

This clone ranks as hyperexpanded. This chain links TRBV27 with TRBJ2-7; the D gene is possibly TRBD1 (5 bases). Germline CDR1 MNHEY, CDR2 SMNVEV (reference sequence). The CDR3 has 13 amino acids. Trimming removed 0 bases at V and 7 bases at J, with 10 bases between. CDR3 loop: CASSLSMGREQYF. DNA of the CDR3: TGTGCCAGCAGTTTATCGATGGGGCGAGAGCAGTACTTC.

This rearrangement joins TRBV19 to TRBJ1-2; D is possibly TRBD1 (6 bases). CDR3 length: 13 residues. Per the germline V gene, CDR1 is LNHDA and CDR2 is SQIVND (reference sequence). Trimming removed 7 bases from V and 4 bases from J, with 13 bases in between. The CDR3 loop is CASTPDRIYGYTF. CDR3 sequence (DNA): TGTGCCAGTACCCCGGACAGAATCTATGGCTACACCTTC.

V is TRBV6-1 and J is TRBJ2-7; D gene ambiguous. Germline V gives CDR1 MNHNS, CDR2 SASEGT. V was pared by 3 bases and J by 5 bases, with 14 bases between. This CDR3 is built from 14 residues. In DNA, the CDR3 is TGTGCCAGCAGTGATTTATGGGCGAGCAACGAGCAGTACTTC. Protein product: CASSDLWASNEQYF.

V and J are TRBV18 and TRBJ2-5, with D unclear. The V end was cut by 3 bases, the J end by 5 bases, with 16 bases between. Looked up from germline, CDR1 is KGHSH and CDR2 is LQKENI. The CDR3 consists of 15 residues. DNA for the CDR3: TGTGCCAGCTCACCCGCGAACTCCCGTGGGGAGACCCAGTACTTC. It codes for CASSPANSRGETQYF.

The gene calls are TRBV2 and TRBJ2-2; TRBD1 aligns across 9 bases. The CDR3 is 15 residues long. J gave up 4 bases and V 7 bases, and 7 bases lay outside the gene matches. Germline V gene sequence: CDR1 SNHLY, CDR2 FYNNEI. The CDR3 DNA is TGTGCCAGCATCTATGGGACAGGGACCACCGGGGAGCTGTTTTTT. Residues: CASIYGTGTTGELFF.

The gene calls are TRBV19 and TRBJ1-4; D is ambiguous. The CDR3 is 13 amino acids. Trimming removed 0 bases from V and 8 bases from J, with 7 bases in between. CDR1 is LNHDA and CDR2 is SQIVND in the germline V gene (reference sequence). CDR3 DNA sequence: TGTGCCAGTAGTATAGATGGATGGGAAAAACTGTTTTTT. This gives the protein CASSIDGWEKLFF.

The chain joins TRBV6-6 to TRBJ2-5, with a possible D match to TRBD2 (6 bases). The CDR3 totals 16 residues. V dropped 6 bases and J dropped 2 bases, with 19 bases sitting between them. Germline-derived CDR1 and CDR2 are MNHNY and SVGAGI (reference sequence). The CDR3 reads CASRHGGLTGQETQYF. The DNA of the CDR3 is TGTGCCAGCAGACACGGCGGACTAACGGGACAAGAGACCCAGTACTTC.